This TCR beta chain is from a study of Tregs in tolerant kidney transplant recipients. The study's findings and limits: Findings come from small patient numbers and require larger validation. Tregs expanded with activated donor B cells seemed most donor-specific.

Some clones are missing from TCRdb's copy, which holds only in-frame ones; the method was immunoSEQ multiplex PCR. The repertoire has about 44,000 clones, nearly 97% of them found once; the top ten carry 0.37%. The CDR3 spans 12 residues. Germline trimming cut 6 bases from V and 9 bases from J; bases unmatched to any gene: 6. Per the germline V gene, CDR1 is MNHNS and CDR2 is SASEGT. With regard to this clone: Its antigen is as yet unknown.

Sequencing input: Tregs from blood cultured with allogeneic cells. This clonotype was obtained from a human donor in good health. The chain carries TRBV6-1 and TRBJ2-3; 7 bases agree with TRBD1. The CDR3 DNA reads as TGTGCCAGCAGCGACAACAGGGGAACGCAGTATTTT. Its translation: CASSDNRGTQYF.